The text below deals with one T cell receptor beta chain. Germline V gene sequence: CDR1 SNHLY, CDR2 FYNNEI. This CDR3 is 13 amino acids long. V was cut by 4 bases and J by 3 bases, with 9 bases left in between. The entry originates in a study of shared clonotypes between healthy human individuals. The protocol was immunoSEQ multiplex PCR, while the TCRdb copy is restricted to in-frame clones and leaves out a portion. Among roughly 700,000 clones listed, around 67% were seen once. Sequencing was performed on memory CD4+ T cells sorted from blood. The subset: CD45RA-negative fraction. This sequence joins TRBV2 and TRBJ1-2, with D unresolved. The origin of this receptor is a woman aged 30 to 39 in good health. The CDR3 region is CASSVRRDYGYTF. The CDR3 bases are TGTGCCAGCAGTGTACGGAGGGACTATGGCTACACCTTC.